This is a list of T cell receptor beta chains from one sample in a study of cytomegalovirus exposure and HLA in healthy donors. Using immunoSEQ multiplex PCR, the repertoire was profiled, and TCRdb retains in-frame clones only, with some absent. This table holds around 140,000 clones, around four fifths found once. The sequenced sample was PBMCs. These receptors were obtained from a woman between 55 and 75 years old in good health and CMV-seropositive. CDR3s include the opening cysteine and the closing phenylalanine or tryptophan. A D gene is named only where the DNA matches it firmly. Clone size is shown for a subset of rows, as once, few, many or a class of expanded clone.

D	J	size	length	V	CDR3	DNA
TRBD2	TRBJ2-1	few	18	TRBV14	CASSPRLAGRGGNNEQFF	TGTGCCAGCAGCCCTAGACTAGCGGGACGCGGGGGAAACAATGAGCAGTTCTTC
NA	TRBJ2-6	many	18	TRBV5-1	CASSLEPGEGAGANVLTF	TGCGCCAGCAGCTTGGAGCCCGGGGAGGGGGCTGGGGCCAACGTCCTGACTTTC
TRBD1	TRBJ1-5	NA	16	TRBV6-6	CASSQTGQGAVQPQHF	TGTGCCAGCAGTCAAACGGGACAGGGGGCCGTTCAGCCCCAGCATTTT
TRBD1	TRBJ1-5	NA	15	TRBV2	CASSAGGASNQPQHF	TGTGCCAGCAGTGCAGGGGGCGCGAGCAATCAGCCCCAGCATTTT
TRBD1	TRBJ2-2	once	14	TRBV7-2	CASSTDRGSIGLFF	TGTGCCAGCAGCACCGACAGGGGGAGTATAGGGCTGTTTTTT
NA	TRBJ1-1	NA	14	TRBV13	CASRVDFGQAEAFF	TGTGCCAGCAGGGTGGACTTTGGTCAGGCTGAAGCTTTCTTT
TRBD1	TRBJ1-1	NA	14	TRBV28	CASSWDSMNTEAFF	TGTGCCAGCAGCTGGGACAGCATGAACACTGAAGCTTTCTTT
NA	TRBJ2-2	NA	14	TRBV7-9	CASSPLLDTGELFF	TGTGCCAGCAGCCCCCTCCTCGACACCGGGGAGCTGTTTTTT
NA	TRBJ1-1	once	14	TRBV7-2	CASTLGAMNTEAFF	TGTGCCAGCACCCTAGGGGCAATGAACACTGAAGCTTTCTTT
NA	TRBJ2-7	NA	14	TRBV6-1	CASSASRQTYEQYF	TGTGCCAGCAGTGCCTCCAGGCAAACCTACGAGCAGTACTTC
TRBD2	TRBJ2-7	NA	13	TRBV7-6	CASSFSGGYEQYF	TGTGCCAGCAGCTTCAGCGGGGGCTACGAGCAGTACTTC
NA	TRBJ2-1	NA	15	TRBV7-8	CASSLATTSGDEQFF	TGTGCCAGCAGCTTAGCGACGACTAGTGGGGATGAGCAGTTCTTC
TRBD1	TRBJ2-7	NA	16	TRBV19	CASSRTGGNGAYEQYF	TGTGCCAGTAGCCGGACAGGGGGTAATGGGGCCTACGAGCAGTACTTC
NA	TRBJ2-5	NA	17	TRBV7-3	CASSPLRGRECKETQYF	TGTGCCAGCAGCCCGCTCCGGGGGCGGGAGTGCAAAGAGACCCAGTACTTC
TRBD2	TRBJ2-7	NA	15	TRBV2	CASSAGGRAWYEQYF	TGTGCCAGCAGTGCGGGCGGGAGGGCCTGGTACGAGCAGTACTTC
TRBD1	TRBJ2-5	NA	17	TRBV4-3	CASSQDSTGVDRETQYF	TGCGCCAGCAGCCAAGACTCTACAGGGGTTGATCGCGAGACCCAGTACTTC
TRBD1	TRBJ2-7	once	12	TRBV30	CAWSVQGYGQYF	TGTGCCTGGAGTGTACAGGGGTACGGGCAGTACTTC
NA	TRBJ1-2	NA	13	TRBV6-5	CASSYGGSYGYTF	TGTGCCAGCAGTTACGGGGGGAGCTATGGCTACACCTTC
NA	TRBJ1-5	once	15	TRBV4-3	CASSQDLKGRGTQHF	TGCGCCAGCAGCCAAGATCTAAAGGGTAGGGGAACCCAGCATTTT
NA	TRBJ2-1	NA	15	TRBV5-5	CASSLPDNAYNEQFF	TGTGCCAGCAGCTTACCTGACAACGCCTACAATGAGCAGTTCTTC
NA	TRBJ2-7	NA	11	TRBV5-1	CASSLGQEQYF	TGCGCCAGCAGCTTGGGTCAGGAGCAGTACTTC
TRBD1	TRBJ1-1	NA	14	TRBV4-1	CASSHEGQRTEAFF	TGCGCCAGCAGCCATGAGGGACAGAGGACTGAAGCTTTCTTT
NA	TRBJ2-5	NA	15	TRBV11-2	CATRRGSPVMETQYF	TGTGCCACACGAAGGGGGAGTCCAGTGATGGAGACCCAGTACTTC
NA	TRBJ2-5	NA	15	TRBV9	CASSATLGRQETQYF	TGTGCCAGCAGCGCCACTCTAGGCCGTCAAGAGACCCAGTACTTC
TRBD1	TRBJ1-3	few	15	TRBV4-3	CASSQGTGFGNTIYF	TGCGCCAGCAGCCAGGGGACAGGGTTTGGAAACACCATATATTTT